A selection of T cell receptor beta chains follows, all from one sample in a study of OX40 agonist ivuxolimab in advanced cancers. Method: immunoSEQ multiplex PCR; TCRdb's copy keeps in-frame clones and lacks some. Of over 30,000 clones in the sample, roughly 84% were seen once. The sequencing here drew on CD4+ or CD8+ T cells sorted from blood, taken in a trial of the OX40 agonist ivuxolimab. These receptors were taken from an adult with an advanced solid tumor such as melanoma, head and neck, liver or kidney cancer. Each CDR3 is given with its conserved first and last residue. A D gene is named only where the DNA matches it firmly. The listing skips clone size in some rows; elsewhere it reads once, few, many or a size class.

TRBD1,NA,TRBV29-1,TRBJ1-1,CSVDQDRKNTEAFF,TGCAGCGTTGACCAGGACAGGAAAAACACTGAAGCTTTCTTT
TRBD1,few,TRBV29-1,TRBJ1-1,CSVARGTGNTEAFF,TGCAGCGTAGCGAGGGGGACAGGGAACACTGAAGCTTTCTTT
TRBD2,few,TRBV7-7,TRBJ2-1,CASSLAGGGSYNEQFF,TGTGCCAGCAGCTTAGCGGGCGGGGGTAGTTACAATGAGCAGTTCTTC
NA,NA,TRBV9,TRBJ2-3,CASSLGGGIDTQYF,TGTGCCAGCTCCCTTGGAGGGGGCATAGATACGCAGTATTTT
NA,NA,TRBV11-3,TRBJ2-3,CASSPPSTDTQYF,TGTGCCAGCAGCCCCCCCAGCACAGATACGCAGTATTTT
NA,NA,TRBV7-2,TRBJ1-2,CASSRGENYGYTF,TGTGCCAGCAGCCGAGGGGAGAACTATGGCTACACCTTC
NA,NA,TRBV18,TRBJ2-2,CASSPVKVAAGELFF,TGTGCCAGCTCACCGGTCAAGGTAGCGGCCGGGGAGCTGTTTTTT
NA,NA,TRBV5-6,TRBJ1-2,CASSSWGEWGYTF,TGTGCCAGCAGCTCATGGGGGGAGTGGGGCTACACCTTC
NA,few,TRBV2,TRBJ2-7,CASTPYRVSYEQYF,TGTGCCAGCACTCCCTACAGGGTCTCCTACGAGCAGTACTTC
NA,NA,TRBV6-6,TRBJ1-1,CASSSQRNTEAFF,TGTGCCAGCAGTTCCCAGCGGAACACTGAAGCTTTCTTT
TRBD1,NA,TRBV5-1,TRBJ1-6,CASSLMTGAGDSPLHF,TGCGCCAGCAGCTTGATGACAGGGGCGGGAGATTCACCCCTCCACTTT
NA,NA,TRBV5-1,TRBJ2-4,CASSLGGGYDIQYF,TGCGCCAGCAGCTTGGGGGGCGGTTATGACATTCAGTACTTC
TRBD1,NA,TRBV19,TRBJ1-6,CASSDRERTPLHF,TGTGCCAGTAGTGACAGGGAGCGAACACCCCTCCACTTT
NA,NA,TRBV25-1,TRBJ1-2,CASSELGGNYGYTF,TGTGCCAGCAGTGAATTGGGGGGTAACTATGGCTACACCTTC
NA,NA,TRBV28,TRBJ1-5,CASRLLGRPQHF,TGTGCCAGCAGGCTACTGGGCCGGCCCCAGCATTTT
NA,NA,TRBV27,TRBJ2-7,CASSLSGQHYEQYF,TGTGCCAGCAGTTTAAGCGGACAGCACTACGAGCAGTACTTC
TRBD2,NA,TRBV19,TRBJ2-1,CASSLGLAVGNEQFF,TGTGCCAGTTCCCTTGGACTAGCGGTAGGGAATGAGCAGTTCTTC
NA,NA,TRBV10-1,TRBJ1-1,CASSNEDGLNTEAFF,TGCGCCAGCAGCAACGAGGACGGACTGAACACTGAAGCTTTCTTT
TRBD2,NA,TRBV7-2,TRBJ2-2,CASSLVRLAGGPHTGELFF,TGTGCCAGCAGCTTAGTTCGTCTAGCGGGGGGGCCTCACACCGGGGAGCTGTTTTTT
NA,NA,TRBV27,TRBJ1-1,CASIPRVGRGGMNTEAFF,TGTGCCAGCATCCCTCGGGTTGGGCGCGGGGGTATGAACACTGAAGCTTTCTTT
NA,few,TRBV4-1,TRBJ2-2,CASSPQHNTGELFF,TGCGCCAGCAGCCCACAACATAATACCGGGGAGCTGTTTTTT
NA,NA,TRBV18,TRBJ2-4,CASSPPTGGSDIQYF,TGTGCCAGCTCACCTCCCACCGGCGGATCGGACATTCAGTACTTC
NA,NA,TRBV28,TRBJ2-2,CAAYSGIGELFF,TGTGCCGCGTACTCAGGGATCGGGGAGCTGTTTTTT
TRBD1,once,TRBV29-1,TRBJ2-7,CSVDVRGSYEQYF,TGCAGCGTTGATGTCAGGGGGTCCTACGAGCAGTACTTC
NA,NA,TRBV2,TRBJ1-5,CASRLGRNNQPQHF,TGTGCCAGCCGGCTAGGGAGGAACAATCAGCCCCAGCATTTT
TRBD1,few,TRBV4-2,TRBJ1-4,CASSQETGTFATNEKLFF,TGTGCCAGCAGCCAAGAGACAGGGACCTTTGCAACTAATGAAAAACTGTTTTTT
NA,NA,TRBV28,TRBJ1-1,CASSTSGVGWNTEAFF,TGTGCCAGCAGTACCTCAGGGGTAGGATGGAACACTGAAGCTTTCTTT
NA,NA,TRBV11-2,TRBJ1-2,CASSPPGRNYGYTF,TGTGCCAGCAGCCCACCAGGGCGCAACTATGGCTACACCTTC
NA,NA,TRBV2,TRBJ2-7,CASQLSQGSHEQYF,TGTGCCAGCCAGCTTTCACAGGGATCCCACGAGCAGTACTTC
NA,once,TRBV12-1,TRBJ2-4,CASSSAPGAEAKNIQYF,TGTGCCAGCAGCTCTGCCCCAGGGGCAGAGGCCAAAAACATTCAGTACTTC
NA,NA,TRBV28,TRBJ2-1,CASSLLRGENNEQFF,TGTGCCAGCAGTTTATTACGCGGAGAGAACAATGAGCAGTTCTTC